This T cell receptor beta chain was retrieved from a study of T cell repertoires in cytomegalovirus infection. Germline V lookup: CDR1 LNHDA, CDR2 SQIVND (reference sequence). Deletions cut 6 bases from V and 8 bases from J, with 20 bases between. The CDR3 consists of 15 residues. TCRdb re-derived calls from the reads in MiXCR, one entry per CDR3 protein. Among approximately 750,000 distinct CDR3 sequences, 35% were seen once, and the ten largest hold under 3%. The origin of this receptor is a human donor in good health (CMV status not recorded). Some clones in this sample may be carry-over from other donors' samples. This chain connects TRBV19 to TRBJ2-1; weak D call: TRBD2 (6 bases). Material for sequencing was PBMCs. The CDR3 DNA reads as TGTGCCAGTAGCCGACTAGAAACTAGGTACCATGAGCAGTTCTTC. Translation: CASSRLETRYHEQFF.